Listed below are T cell receptor beta chains from one sample, sequenced in a study of beta chain features in type 1 diabetes. The table came from immunoSEQ multiplex PCR; TCRdb's copy has only in-frame clones and leaves some out. The sample records fewer than 200,000 clones, approximately 13% being singletons. The source material was central memory CD4+ T cells from blood. Every receptor here comes from a woman between 18 and 29 years old in good health. CDR3s include the opening cysteine and the closing phenylalanine or tryptophan. The D gene is left open where the match is weak. Some rows mark clone size as missing; the rest say once, few, many or name a class of expanded clone.

size	V	J	D	CDR3	DNA
few	TRBV9	TRBJ2-3	TRBD2	CASSTSGRPGDTQYF	TGTGCCAGCAGTACTAGCGGGAGGCCGGGCGATACGCAGTATTTT
-	TRBV28	TRBJ2-7	TRBD2	CASIRSTSGTYEQYF	TGTGCCAGCATCAGGTCGACTAGCGGTACCTACGAGCAGTACTTC
-	TRBV5-5	TRBJ2-7	TRBD2	CASSLGLGLAGNEQYF	TGTGCCAGCAGCTTGGGTTTGGGGCTAGCGGGAAACGAGCAGTACTTC
few	TRBV29-1	TRBJ2-7	-	CSVAYRSYEQYF	TGCAGCGTTGCTTATAGGAGCTACGAGCAGTACTTC
few	TRBV5-4	TRBJ2-2	-	CASSLGGRVSTGELFF	TGTGCCAGCAGCTTGGGAGGTCGGGTGTCCACCGGGGAGCTGTTTTTT
few	TRBV6-6	TRBJ2-3	-	CASGRGPDTQYF	TGTGCCAGCGGGCGGGGCCCAGATACGCAGTATTTT
-	TRBV30	TRBJ2-7	-	CAWTGPGAKQYF	TGTGCCTGGACCGGGCCGGGAGCCAAGCAGTACTTC
few	TRBV28	TRBJ2-5	TRBD2	CASRLAGRETQYF	TGTGCCAGCAGATTAGCGGGAAGAGAGACCCAGTACTTC
-	TRBV25-1	TRBJ1-5	-	CASSGPGGEGRPQHF	TGTGCCAGCAGTGGCCCTGGGGGGGAAGGGCGGCCCCAGCATTTT
few	TRBV7-9	TRBJ2-1	TRBD1	CASRLNIRGPYNEQFF	TGTGCCAGCAGGCTCAATATCAGGGGGCCGTACAATGAGCAGTTCTTC
many	TRBV11-1	TRBJ2-7	TRBD1	CASSLADRAEQYF	TGTGCCAGCAGCTTGGCGGACAGGGCCGAGCAGTACTTC
few	TRBV14	TRBJ2-5	-	CASSQRGHRQETQYF	TGTGCCAGCAGCCAACGAGGACACCGCCAAGAGACCCAGTACTTC
-	TRBV5-1	TRBJ2-2	TRBD1	CASSLGGQRELFF	TGCGCCAGCAGCTTGGGGGGACAGCGGGAGCTGTTTTTT
few	TRBV6-6	TRBJ2-7	TRBD1	CASSRDRFYEQYF	TGTGCCAGCAGTCGGGACAGATTCTACGAGCAGTACTTC
few	TRBV5-1	TRBJ2-1	-	CASSLAPTYNEQFF	TGCGCCAGCAGCTTGGCCCCTACCTACAATGAGCAGTTCTTC
many	TRBV7-9	TRBJ2-4	TRBD2	CASSEKGGTSAVQYF	TGTGCCAGCAGCGAGAAGGGTGGGACTAGCGCTGTTCAGTACTTC
few	TRBV29-1	TRBJ2-5	-	CSVGEWTAQETQYF	TGCAGCGTTGGGGAATGGACAGCACAAGAGACCCAGTACTTC
few	TRBV30	TRBJ2-2	-	CAWSVGTLPDTGELFF	TGTGCCTGGAGCGTGGGGACACTCCCGGACACCGGGGAGCTGTTTTTT
-	TRBV11-2	TRBJ2-7	-	CASSSSSSVTYEQYF	TGTGCCAGCAGCTCATCCTCTAGCGTTACCTACGAGCAGTACTTC
-	TRBV2	TRBJ2-7	TRBD2	CASRQDSGSWYEQYF	TGTGCCAGCAGACAAGATAGCGGGAGCTGGTACGAGCAGTACTTC
few	TRBV7-2	TRBJ1-2	-	CASSYVPGNYGYTF	TGTGCCAGCAGTTATGTGCCAGGGAACTATGGCTACACCTTC
few	TRBV30	TRBJ1-5	TRBD1	CAWSPGGSSQHF	TGTGCCTGGAGTCCAGGGGGAAGCAGCCAGCATTTT
-	TRBV7-9	TRBJ2-1	-	CASSLVGASGQEQFF	TGTGCCAGCAGCTTAGTTGGTGCTAGCGGACAGGAGCAGTTCTTC
-	TRBV7-6	TRBJ2-5	-	CASSPKETQYF	TGTGCCAGCAGCCCAAAAGAGACCCAGTACTTC
few	TRBV4-3	TRBJ2-7	TRBD2	CASSQDVGGGTYEQYF	TGCGCCAGCAGCCAAGATGTGGGCGGGGGGACCTACGAGCAGTACTTC
-	TRBV27	TRBJ2-7	-	CASSLYNSYEQYF	TGTGCCAGCAGTTTATACAACTCCTACGAGCAGTACTTC
few	TRBV27	TRBJ1-3	-	CASSFAGTGNTIYF	TGTGCCAGCAGTTTCGCAGGCACGGGAAACACCATATATTTT
few	TRBV2	TRBJ2-2	TRBD1	CASSPRQGATGELFF	TGTGCCAGCAGCCCCAGACAGGGGGCGACCGGGGAGCTGTTTTTT
many	TRBV5-5	TRBJ1-1	-	CASSILRGDGNTEAFF	TGTGCCTCAAGTATACTCCGGGGGGACGGGAACACTGAAGCTTTCTTT
-	TRBV29-1	TRBJ2-5	TRBD1	CSVEQRQGALTQYF	TGCAGCGTTGAACAGAGACAGGGGGCTTTGACCCAGTACTTC
-	TRBV6-5	TRBJ1-1	-	CASSYSPDRNTEAFF	TGTGCCAGCAGTTACTCTCCGGACAGGAACACTGAAGCTTTCTTT
-	TRBV19	TRBJ2-1	TRBD2	CASSLLAGNYNEQFF	TGTGCCAGTAGCTTACTAGCGGGAAATTACAATGAGCAGTTCTTC
-	TRBV7-9	TRBJ1-1	TRBD1	CASSLPGQVNTEAFF	TGTGCCAGCAGCTTACCGGGACAGGTGAACACTGAAGCTTTCTTT
few	TRBV14	TRBJ2-4	TRBD2	CASSQGTSGGIAKNIQYF	TGTGCCAGCAGCCAAGGGACTAGCGGGGGAATAGCCAAAAACATTCAGTACTTC
few	TRBV30	TRBJ2-1	-	CAMGTETKRVERFF	TGTGCCATGGGGACAGAAACGAAGCGGGTAGAGCGGTTCTTC
-	TRBV30	TRBJ2-1	-	CAWSVSGGSYNEQFF	TGTGCCTGGAGTGTATCCGGGGGCTCCTACAATGAGCAGTTCTTC
few	TRBV29-1	TRBJ2-1	TRBD2	CSKLAGWDNEQFF	TGCAGCAAACTAGCGGGGTGGGACAATGAGCAGTTCTTC
-	TRBV25-1	TRBJ1-2	-	CASSDRRGDGYTF	TGTGCCAGCAGTGATCGCAGGGGAGATGGCTACACCTTC
few	TRBV7-9	TRBJ2-1	TRBD2	CASSLFLAGVGEQFF	TGTGCCAGCAGCTTATTCCTAGCGGGAGTAGGTGAGCAGTTCTTC
few	TRBV5-4	TRBJ2-5	-	CASSLGPGETQYF	TGTGCCAGCAGCTTGGGCCCCGGAGAGACCCAGTACTTC
-	TRBV30	TRBJ2-7	-	CAWGLYYEQYF	TGTGCCTGGGGACTATATTACGAGCAGTACTTC
few	TRBV7-2	TRBJ2-6	-	CASSPQAAGANVLTF	TGTGCCAGCAGCCCACAGGCAGCCGGGGCCAACGTCCTGACTTTC
-	TRBV29-1	TRBJ2-7	TRBD1	CSGMGQGAYEQYF	TGCAGCGGTATGGGACAGGGGGCCTACGAGCAGTACTTC
few	TRBV6-1	TRBJ2-7	-	CASSHGGEQYF	TGTGCCAGCAGTCACGGGGGCGAGCAGTACTTC
-	TRBV9	TRBJ1-4	TRBD1	CASSVETGGLGEKLFF	TGTGCCAGCAGCGTTGAAACAGGGGGCCTCGGTGAAAAACTGTTTTTT
few	TRBV29-1	TRBJ1-3	-	CSVEQAGGNTIYF	TGCAGCGTTGAACAGGCAGGGGGAAACACCATATATTTT
-	TRBV7-2	TRBJ1-2	-	CASSLGQTFGGYTF	TGTGCCAGCAGCCTCGGACAGACCTTTGGCGGCTACACCTTC
few	TRBV7-9	TRBJ1-5	TRBD1	CASSLDRGQPQHF	TGTGCCAGCAGCTTGGACAGGGGCCAGCCCCAGCATTTT
few	TRBV28	TRBJ1-1	-	CASSLGAVTEAFF	TGTGCCAGCAGTTTAGGGGCTGTCACTGAAGCTTTCTTT
few	TRBV21-1	TRBJ2-7	-	CASSNPPGGFPYEQYF	TGTGCCAGCAGCAACCCCCCGGGGGGCTTTCCTTACGAGCAGTACTTC
-	TRBV7-2	TRBJ2-5	-	CASGLKETQYF	TGTGCCAGCGGACTTAAAGAGACCCAGTACTTC
few	TRBV5-4	TRBJ2-1	TRBD2	CASSGREKFDEQFF	TGTGCCAGCAGCGGGCGGGAGAAGTTCGATGAGCAGTTCTTC
few	TRBV18	TRBJ2-7	TRBD1	CASSPRQGDYEQYF	TGTGCCAGCTCGCCTAGACAGGGCGACTACGAGCAGTACTTC
-	TRBV28	TRBJ2-1	-	CASSLWNLPLVNEQFF	TGTGCCAGCAGTTTATGGAACCTCCCGCTAGTCAATGAGCAGTTCTTC
-	TRBV15	TRBJ2-3	-	CATSLLAMADTQYF	TGTGCCACCAGCTTGCTAGCTATGGCAGATACGCAGTATTTT